This TCR beta chain is drawn from a study of blood T cell repertoires in COVID-19. Across the study: Some COVID-19 samples were acute and others convalescent; all came from the United States, Italy and Spain. PBMCs, B-cell-depleted T cells, or T cells provided the cDNA or gDNA that made up the material.

This clone was counted between two and nine times. Per the authors' pipeline: From reference gene primer amplification, estimates of nucleated cell counts were derived. The protocol was immunoSEQ multiplex PCR, while the TCRdb copy is restricted to in-frame clones and leaves out a portion. V and J calls and clone size are given by that table; D and trimming were obtained from the DNA. The data show 400,000 to 500,000 clones, roughly 90% seen once. V trimming: 7 bases; J trimming: 1 base; junction bases outside the gene matches: 5. The CDR3 length is 13 residues. CDR1 is SQVTM, CDR2 ANQGSEA, per germline.

The chain carries TRBV29-1 and TRBJ2-7, with 9 bases that match TRBD1. The source material was PBMCs or T cells enriched from blood (not recorded which). This TCR derives from a woman aged 40-49 years who had recovered from COVID-19. CDR3 loop: CSARTGASYEQYF. The CDR3 DNA sequence: TGCAGCGCCAGGACAGGGGCGTCCTACGAGCAGTACTTC.